This TCR beta chain is drawn from a study of T cells in Graves' hyperthyroidism and ophthalmopathy (dated by TCRdb to the late 2010s). Background for the entire study: Peripheral blood was sampled at the time of initial diagnosis, prior to any treatment. To identify TCR V-J signatures that set the groups apart, the researchers used a discovery cohort of about a hundred patients, made up of 43 with Graves' ophthalmopathy and about 60 with stable Graves' hyperthyroidism. The roughly 100 discovery patients were randomly divided into training and test sets at a 7:3 ratio. In several Graves' hyperthyroidism patients, the study also compared T-cell repertoires from thyroid tissue with T-cell repertoires from blood. Prospective prediction of ophthalmopathy was tested in an independent validation cohort consisting of under 20 hyperthyroidism patients and some 17 patients who later progressed to ophthalmopathy. After blood sampling, hyperthyroidism patients were treated with methimazole at a starting dose of 30 mg daily, and ophthalmopathy patients were treated with high-dose intravenous methylprednisolone. The paper describes TCR Vbeta CDR3 sequencing of 120 to 150 peripheral blood samples, made up of around 41 ophthalmopathy patients, approximately 76 hyperthyroidism patients and about 17 progressor patients. Beyond this particular receptor, the publication reports: Sample size was not statistically predetermined, and investigators were not blinded to group allocation. In validation, the model predicted progression to ophthalmopathy a median of about 5.9 months before onset, with 65% to 71% sensitivity and more than 72% specificity. A model built on a 13 V-J signature distinguished ophthalmopathy from stable hyperthyroidism, reaching 87.88% sensitivity and around 82% specificity in cross-validation and 80%/75% in testing. Most expanded thyroid clonotypes (frequency above 0.001) were also detected in blood, suggesting blood repertoires may reflect thyroid immune responses.

Ten or more counts support this clonotype. Its recognized antigen is unknown. No quality values exist for individual bases; no much larger clone is one base distant. A patient counted as having stable Graves' hyperthyroidism if no progression to ophthalmopathy occurred over 18 months of follow-up. Hyperthyroidism patients were newly diagnosed, with disease duration under 2 months, and aged 18 to 65 years. Patients with uncontrolled infections, other autoimmune diseases, pregnancy or lactation were excluded. Clinical symptoms, serum thyroxine and TRAb, thyroid ultrasound, and orbital computed tomography formed the basis for the diagnoses. PBMCs were isolated from more than 8 ml of fresh peripheral blood by Ficoll-Paque density gradient centrifugation. Trizol reagent was used to extract total RNA, and RNA quality was then checked on an Agilent 2100 Bioanalyzer. Inclusive of the bounding cysteine and phenylalanine, the CDR3 is 17 residues long. Only the CDR3 DNA is retained, 51 bases long and in frame from the first base. Trimming takes 4 bases off V and 5 bases off J; junction bases not matched to a gene: 15.

TCR beta CDR3 regions were amplified from RNA transcripts. For the first round of RT-PCR on the TCR CDR3, the HTBI primer set was used together with the Qiagen OneStep RT-PCR kit. The libraries were constructed in a second round of multiplex PCR and then size-selected and purified. Sequencing of the libraries was done on an Illumina HiSeq2000 using paired-end 100 bp reads. On the authors' methods: SOAPnuke was used to process the raw data, with reads discarded if the reads contained adapters or uncalled bases, had a mean Phred below 15, or lacked an exact constant-primer or identifier match. High-quality paired reads were merged with COPE v1.2.5, and unique nucleotide sequences were defined as clonotypes. MiTCR v1.1 was used to align the clonotypes against IMGT TRBV, TRBD and TRBJ reference segments. The analysis was restricted to V-J combinations with a frequency above 0.0001, which together covered roughly 99% of the repertoires. The TCS score was defined as the ratio of F50 (clonal expansion) to E x V (chaos), calculated using BLOSUM62-based TCRdist between CDR3 peptides within each V-J. Welch's t-statistics and random forest reduced just over 500 V-J features to 10 to 15, which were used in a naive Bayes classifier (R e1071). In-frame beta chains were kept once TCRdb had trimmed the public reads at Q25 with fastp and called clones with MiXCR. A single entry per CDR3 protein holds the most common genes and DNA from its merged rows. The V and J calls come from TCRdb's annotation, not from the publication. For this sample there are 500,000 to 550,000 distinct CDR3 sequences; less than 25% appear just once. The top ten clones comprise 26% of the sample.

The receptor's source is a man aged 18 to 30 with Graves' hyperthyroidism. The rearrangement combines TRBV12-3 or TRBV12-4 with TRBJ2-5, with 8 bases aligning to TRBD1. What was sequenced was blood. The nucleotide sequence reads as follows: TGTGCCAGCAGTTCCCGACTGAAAGCTAGGACAGGGGAGACCCAGTACTTC. The resulting protein is CASSSRLKARTGETQYF.